One and the same sample provided the 24 T cell receptor beta chains below, sequenced in a study of blood T cells in healthy people across ages (dated by TCRdb to the mid-2010s). Libraries were made using 5' RACE. The sequencer listed for this sample is Illumina HiSeq 2500. A second PCR of 7 to 11 cycles was run with a J-beta primer mix and a sample-barcoded 5' primer. TCRdb reprocessing: public reads trimmed at Q25 with fastp, clones called with MiXCR, in-frame beta chains kept. Here each entry gathers all rows of one CDR3 protein and keeps the most common genes and DNA. Present in this sample are 1.5 million to 1.9 million distinct CDR3 sequences, about 42% of which were seen just once. The top ten clones comprise roughly 3.7% of the sample. Sample: blood. Receptors originate from a woman under 30 in good health.

The chain combines TRBV4-3 with TRBJ2-3; 10 bases align to TRBD2. CDR1 is LGHNA and CDR2 is YSLEER in the germline V gene. V lost 0 bases, J lost 3 bases, and 6 bases stayed unmatched. The CDR3 contains 17 residues. In nucleotides, the CDR3 is TGCGCCAGCAGCCAAGAATTTGGACTAGCGGATACAGATACGCAGTATTTT. Amino acids: CASSQEFGLADTDTQYF.

This clonotype has just one count. The rearrangement uses TRBV10-3 and TRBJ2-4; TRBD1 matches 8 bases. The J call may be wrong; the DNA end is better matched by TRBJ2-7. The CDR3 runs to 16 residues. Per the germline V gene, CDR1 is ENHRY and CDR2 is SYGVKD. For the CDR3, the DNA is TGTGCCATCAGTGAACCTCAGGGGGCTGGGGCCTACGAGCAGTACTTC. Encoded protein: CAISEPQGAGAYEQYF.

The chain has TRBV6-2 or TRBV6-3 and TRBJ2-1; possibly TRBD2 for D (5 bases). CDR1 MNHEY and CDR2 SVGEGT come from the germline V gene. V shed 10 bases and J shed 4 bases, with 14 bases lying between them. This CDR3 is built from 13 residues. The CDR3 loop reads CATERYRYNEQFF. DNA of the CDR3: TGTGCCACCGAGCGGTATCGTTACAATGAGCAGTTCTTC.

This chain uses TRBV20-1 with TRBJ1-1; a possible D gene is TRBD1 (6 bases). In germline, CDR1 is DFQATT, CDR2 SNEGSKA (reference sequence). The CDR3 covers 15 residues. The V gene lost 1 base and the J gene lost 0 bases, with 12 bases spanning the gap. CDR3 residues: CSARGTGHMNTEAFF. DNA for the CDR3: TGCAGTGCTAGAGGAACGGGACATATGAACACTGAAGCTTTCTTT.

The chain has TRBV7-6 and TRBJ2-1; D is uncertain. Trimming took off 6 bases at V and 0 bases at J, with 12 bases between the two ends. Germline V lookup: CDR1 SGHVS, CDR2 FNYEAQ. The CDR3 sequence is 15 residues long. DNA of the CDR3: TGTGCCAGCAGTACCGCCTGGGGCTCCTACAATGAGCAGTTCTTC. Protein: CASSTAWGSYNEQFF.

This clonotype was observed a handful of times. The J gene is TRBJ2-3, the V gene TRBV5-1, with 9 bases matching TRBD1. The germline V gene encodes CDR1 SGHRS and CDR2 YFSETQ. The length of the CDR3 is 15 residues. V trimming: 4 bases; J trimming: 5 bases; junction bases outside the gene matches: 8. CDR3 DNA: TGCGCCAGCAGCGAACGGACAGGGGCCGAAGATACGCAGTATTTT. Its protein product is CASSERTGAEDTQYF.

This clonotype was seen a few times. This rearrangement joins TRBV5-1 to TRBJ2-1; D unresolved. The germline gives CDR1 SGHRS, CDR2 YFSETQ. The CDR3 contains 14 residues. Trimming removed 4 bases from V and 6 bases from J, with 14 bases in between. The CDR3 bases are TGCGCCAGCAGCCCCTTGGCAGGAGTCAATGAGCAGTTCTTC. Translating it yields CASSPLAGVNEQFF.

The J gene is TRBJ2-2, the V gene TRBV6-6; D tentatively fits TRBD1 or TRBD2 (5 bases each). This CDR3 has 15 residues. From germline, CDR1 is MNHNY and CDR2 SVGAGI (reference sequence). Trimming cost V 4 bases and J 5 bases, with 14 bases left between them. The CDR3 region is CASSSAGSITGELFF. The CDR3 nucleotides are TGTGCCAGCAGTTCTGCAGGGAGTATAACCGGGGAGCTGTTTTTT.

The chain carries TRBV12-3 or TRBV12-4 and TRBJ1-2; D may be TRBD1 (5 bases). Trimming removed 0 bases at V and 6 bases at J, with 14 bases between. The CDR3 consists of 15 residues. The CDR3 DNA sequence: TGTGCCAGCAGTTTAGCCGCCAGGGCACGGGATGGCTACACCTTC. Translation gives CASSLAARARDGYTF.

In DNA form, the CDR3 reads TGTGCCAGCAGCTTAGGCCTTGTGGGCTATGGCTACACCTTC. Its translation: CASSLGLVGYGYTF. This chain connects TRBV7-9 to TRBJ1-2; unclear D gene. The germline V gene encodes CDR1 SEHNR and CDR2 FQNEAQ (reference sequence). The CDR3 is made up of 14 amino acids. Trimming stripped 1 base from V and 4 bases from J, with 10 bases between.

The genes are TRBV5-1 and TRBJ2-7, with 7 bases aligning to TRBD2. The V and J ends lost 0 bases and 3 bases, in that order; junction bases with no gene match: 12. The CDR3 covers 17 residues. CDR1 is SGHRS, CDR2 YFSETQ, per germline. CDR3 residues: CASSLAVVTAGLYEQYF. CDR3 nucleotides: TGCGCCAGCAGCTTGGCCGTCGTGACAGCGGGGCTCTACGAGCAGTACTTC.

This clonotype turned up a few times. The rearrangement uses TRBV4-1 and TRBJ2-5; D is tentatively TRBD1 or TRBD2 (5 bases each). The CDR3 totals 16 residues. V was trimmed by 0 bases and J by 3 bases, leaving 14 bases between them. From germline, CDR1 is MGHRA and CDR2 YSYEKL. The CDR3 DNA reads TGCGCCAGCAGCCAAGAAGGGACCCCCGGCGAAGAGACCCAGTACTTC. As protein: CASSQEGTPGEETQYF.

About this clonotype: Since a much larger clone is just one base distant, this may be a read error. V is TRBV6-5 and J is TRBJ1-5; 12 nucleotides line up with TRBD1. This CDR3 has 15 amino acids. Germline CDR1 reads MNHEY; CDR2 reads SVGAGI. The chain's CDR3 is CASSYGTGGNRPQHF. The CDR3 bases are TGTGCCAGCAGTTACGGGACAGGGGGCAATCGGCCCCAGCATTTT.

CDR3 sequence reads: CSARVVPGETKNIQYF. CDR3 nucleotides: TGCAGTGCTAGAGTGGTACCAGGGGAAACCAAAAACATTCAGTACTTC. The chain has TRBV20-1 and TRBJ2-4; D possibly corresponds to TRBD1 (6 bases). Germline loops: CDR1 DFQATT, CDR2 SNEGSKA (reference sequence). V was trimmed by 1 base and J by 2 bases, leaving 15 bases between them. The CDR3 is 16 amino acids.

The V and J genes are TRBV9 and TRBJ2-4; 10 positions agree with TRBD2. The germline V gene has CDR1 SGDLS and CDR2 YYNGEE. The length of the CDR3 is 14 residues. Trimming took 10 bases from V and 7 from J; bases not matched to a gene: 11. The CDR3: CAGHPTSGLNIQYF. CDR3 coding DNA: TGTGCCGGCCACCCGACTAGCGGGTTGAACATTCAGTACTTC.

The rearrangement uses TRBV4-2 and TRBJ1-1; D possibly corresponds to TRBD1 (5 bases). CDR3 length: 15 residues. The V gene lost 4 bases and the J gene lost 3 bases, with 15 bases spanning the gap. Germline V CDR1 and CDR2: LGHNA, YNFKEQ. The CDR3 DNA reads TGTGCCAGCAGCCGGGGCGGGTCTTGGGACACTGAAGCTTTCTTT. This codes for CASSRGGSWDTEAFF.

The V call is TRBV7-9, the J call TRBJ2-5, with TRBD2 identical over 12 bases. This CDR3 is built from 16 residues. Germline CDR1 is SEHNR and CDR2 is FQNEAQ (reference sequence). With V trimmed by 4 bases and J by 2 bases, 5 bases remained unmatched. CDR3 sequence (DNA): TGTGCCAGCAGCTCTACCGGACTAGCGGGGCAAGAGACCCAGTACTTC. Amino acids: CASSSTGLAGQETQYF. The full variable domain, its missing parts supplied by reference TRBV7-9 and TRBJ2-5, is DTGVSQNPRHKITKRGQNVTFRCDPISEHNRLYWYRQTLGQGPEFLTYFQNEAQLEKSRLLSDRFSAERPKGSFSTLEIQRTEQGDSAMYLCASSSTGLAGQETQYFGPGTRLLVL.

The chain uses TRBV29-1 and TRBJ2-1; D is uncertain. The CDR3 contains 13 residues. Germline V gene lookup returns CDR1 SQVTM and CDR2 ANQGSEA. V lost 5 bases to trimming and J lost 4 bases, with 12 bases between them. The CDR3 loop reads CSVSTTVYNEQFF. Written as DNA, the CDR3 is TGCAGCGTTTCGACCACAGTATACAATGAGCAGTTCTTC.

This rearrangement joins TRBV7-2 to TRBJ1-1; D gene ambiguous. V lost 2 bases and J 8 bases, leaving 12 bases between the germline ends. The CDR3 has 13 amino acids. The germline gives CDR1 SGHTA, CDR2 FQGNSA. The CDR3, as DNA: TGTGCCAGCAGCTTAAGTCCCCCGGGGGAAGCTTTCTTT. Translated, it gives CASSLSPPGEAFF.

On this clonotype itself: A much larger clone differs from this one at a single base, so this may be a read error. The chain joins TRBV20-1 to TRBJ2-6; D is perhaps TRBD1 or TRBD2 (5 bases each). Per the germline V gene, CDR1 is DFQATT and CDR2 is SNEGSKA (reference sequence). The CDR3 length is 15 residues. CDR3 in DNA: TGCAGTGCTAGAGATATCCGGTCCGGGGCCAACGTCCTGATTTTC. Translating gives CSARDIRSGANVLIF.

The chain uses TRBV6-6 and TRBJ1-5; possibly TRBD1 for D (5 bases). With 5 bases removed from V and 7 bases from J, the gap between germline ends came to 18 bases. Germline CDR1 is MNHNY and CDR2 is SVGAGI (reference sequence). The length of the CDR3 is 15 residues. The CDR3 loop is CASSPTGPSGQPQHF. In nucleotides, the CDR3 is TGTGCCAGCAGTCCCACGGGGCCCTCCGGGCAGCCCCAGCATTTT.

This clonotype has a handful of counts. The chain couples TRBV9 to TRBJ2-5; a weak D match, TRBD2 (6 bases). The CDR3 sequence is 15 residues long. Looked up from germline, CDR1 is SGDLS and CDR2 is YYNGEE. Trimming removed 1 base at V and 0 bases at J, with 10 bases between. The CDR3 is CASSVSLANQETQYF. DNA of the CDR3: TGTGCCAGCAGCGTATCCCTAGCGAACCAAGAGACCCAGTACTTC.

The chain joins TRBV27 to TRBJ1-4, with D uncertain. The germline V gene encodes CDR1 MNHEY and CDR2 SMNVEV (reference sequence). This CDR3 contains 15 residues. V was shortened by 5 bases and J by 0 bases, with 10 bases between the two germline ends. The CDR3 DNA reads as TGTGCCAGCAGTCTGTACAGAGCAACTAATGAAAAACTGTTTTTT. This encodes CASSLYRATNEKLFF. Full variable domain (missing parts from reference TRBV27 and TRBJ1-4): EAQVTQNPRYLITVTGKKLTVTCSQNMNHEYMSWYRQDPGLGLRQIYYSMNVEVTDKGDVPEGYKVSRKEKRNFPLILESPSPNQTSLYFCASSLYRATNEKLFFGSGTQLSVL.

There are a few counts of this clonotype. The rearrangement uses TRBV5-5 and TRBJ2-1; 9 bases match TRBD2. The germline gives CDR1 SGHKS, CDR2 YYEKEE (reference sequence). Unmatched junction bases numbered 7, after V lost 1 base and J lost 2 bases. This CDR3 is 17 amino acids long. The CDR3 bases are TGTGCCAGCAGCTTGTTTGGACTAGCGAACCCCTACAATGAGCAGTTCTTC. This gives the protein CASSLFGLANPYNEQFF.